Listed below are T cell receptor beta chains from one sample, sequenced in a study of T cells in Graves' hyperthyroidism and ophthalmopathy. Each CDR3 protein is one row after TCRdb ran MiXCR on the multiplex PCR reads. Among around 400,000 distinct CDR3 sequences listed, nearly 15% were seen once. Specimen: blood. These receptors originate from a woman in her sixties or seventies with Graves' ophthalmopathy. Each CDR3 is given with its conserved first and last residue. Each record gives: clone size, D gene, J gene, V gene, CDR3 protein, CDR3 DNA. The D gene is left open where the match is weak. A clone size is listed for some rows: how often the clone was seen (once, few, many), or a class if it is expanded.

abundance: .; d_gene: .; j_gene: TRBJ2-7; v_gene: TRBV7-8; CDR3aa: CASSLQQGGEQYF; CDR3nt: TGTGCCAGCAGCTTACAACAGGGGGGGGAGCAGTACTTC
abundance: few; d_gene: TRBD2; j_gene: TRBJ2-5; v_gene: TRBV5-1; CDR3aa: CASSLAASGDQETQYF; CDR3nt: TGCGCCAGCAGCTTGGCAGCTAGCGGGGACCAAGAGACCCAGTACTTC
abundance: few; d_gene: .; j_gene: TRBJ2-7; v_gene: TRBV10-3; CDR3aa: CAITPDSSYEQYF; CDR3nt: TGTGCCATCACCCCGGACAGCAGCTACGAGCAGTACTTC
abundance: many; d_gene: TRBD2; j_gene: TRBJ2-3; v_gene: TRBV30; CDR3aa: CAWRSGRADTQYF; CDR3nt: TGTGCCTGGAGAAGCGGGAGGGCAGATACGCAGTATTTT
abundance: .; d_gene: TRBD2; j_gene: TRBJ2-1; v_gene: TRBV6-1; CDR3aa: CASSYSGRAGDEQFF; CDR3nt: TGTGCCAGCAGTTATAGCGGGAGGGCCGGTGATGAGCAGTTCTTC
abundance: many; d_gene: TRBD1; j_gene: TRBJ2-7; v_gene: TRBV2; CDR3aa: CASRQGAYEQYF; CDR3nt: TGTGCCAGCAGACAGGGGGCCTACGAGCAGTACTTC
abundance: many; d_gene: .; j_gene: TRBJ2-7; v_gene: TRBV6-1; CDR3aa: CASSPDRVTYEQYF; CDR3nt: TGTGCCAGCAGCCCAGACAGAGTAACCTACGAGCAGTACTTC
abundance: many; d_gene: .; j_gene: TRBJ1-6; v_gene: TRBV28; CDR3aa: CASSPGVPDPFHF; CDR3nt: TGTGCCAGCAGCCCAGGGGTCCCCGATCCGTTCCACTTT
abundance: many; d_gene: TRBD1; j_gene: TRBJ1-1; v_gene: TRBV2; CDR3aa: CASSPGTGMVEAFF; CDR3nt: TGTGCCAGCAGCCCCGGGACAGGGATGGTTGAAGCTTTCTTT
abundance: many; d_gene: .; j_gene: TRBJ1-2; v_gene: TRBV28; CDR3aa: CASSSILRDGPNYGYTF; CDR3nt: TGTGCCAGCAGTTCGATTCTCCGGGACGGACCTAACTATGGCTACACCTTC
abundance: many; d_gene: TRBD2; j_gene: TRBJ2-7; v_gene: TRBV13; CDR3aa: CASSLNKGTSGSEYEQYF; CDR3nt: TGTGCCAGCAGCTTGAACAAGGGGACTAGCGGGAGTGAGTACGAGCAGTACTTC
abundance: few; d_gene: .; j_gene: TRBJ2-1; v_gene: TRBV18; CDR3aa: CASSHDRSNNEQFF; CDR3nt: TGTGCCAGCTCTCACGACAGGAGCAACAATGAGCAGTTCTTC
abundance: many; d_gene: .; j_gene: TRBJ1-5; v_gene: TRBV20-1; CDR3aa: CSASSMTGLSNQPQHF; CDR3nt: TGCAGTGCTAGTTCTATGACGGGCCTTAGCAATCAGCCCCAGCATTTT
abundance: many; d_gene: .; j_gene: TRBJ2-7; v_gene: TRBV6-5; CDR3aa: CASSYQHSYEQYF; CDR3nt: TGTGCCAGCAGTTACCAGCACTCCTACGAGCAGTACTTC
abundance: many; d_gene: .; j_gene: TRBJ2-3; v_gene: TRBV5-1; CDR3aa: CASSWDPAGDTQYF; CDR3nt: TGCGCCAGCAGCTGGGATCCTGCCGGGGATACGCAGTATTTT
abundance: many; d_gene: TRBD2; j_gene: TRBJ2-2; v_gene: TRBV7-2; CDR3aa: CASSRAWGLAGGGTGELFF; CDR3nt: TGTGCCAGCAGCCGCGCCTGGGGACTAGCGGGGGGGGGAACCGGGGAGCTGTTTTTT
abundance: many; d_gene: TRBD2; j_gene: TRBJ2-3; v_gene: TRBV20-1; CDR3aa: CSADGLAGGGSTDTQYF; CDR3nt: TGCAGTGCTGATGGACTAGCGGGAGGGGGGAGCACAGATACGCAGTATTTT
abundance: many; d_gene: .; j_gene: TRBJ2-1; v_gene: TRBV7-9; CDR3aa: CASSYNEQFF; CDR3nt: TGTGCCAGCAGTTACAATGAGCAGTTCTTC
abundance: many; d_gene: .; j_gene: TRBJ2-7; v_gene: TRBV6-1; CDR3aa: CASSEAIQQANEQYF; CDR3nt: TGTGCCAGCAGTGAAGCAATCCAGCAGGCCAACGAGCAGTACTTC
abundance: many; d_gene: TRBD2; j_gene: TRBJ2-1; v_gene: TRBV28; CDR3aa: CASTLLLANNEQFF; CDR3nt: TGTGCCAGCACCCTACTACTAGCGAACAATGAGCAGTTCTTC
abundance: .; d_gene: TRBD1; j_gene: TRBJ2-4; v_gene: TRBV2; CDR3aa: CASSGTTGESKNIQYF; CDR3nt: TGTGCCAGCAGTGGGACCACAGGGGAATCAAAAAACATTCAGTACTTC
abundance: many; d_gene: TRBD1; j_gene: TRBJ1-4; v_gene: TRBV2; CDR3aa: CASSNGQGAATNEKLFF; CDR3nt: TGTGCCAGCAGTAACGGACAGGGGGCTGCAACTAATGAAAAACTGTTTTTT
abundance: .; d_gene: TRBD1; j_gene: TRBJ2-5; v_gene: TRBV5-1; CDR3aa: CASSWGTVQETQYF; CDR3nt: TGCGCCAGCAGCTGGGGGACAGTCCAAGAGACCCAGTACTTC
abundance: .; d_gene: .; j_gene: TRBJ2-1; v_gene: TRBV7-8; CDR3aa: CASNQGQGNSGSTMGEQFF; CDR3nt: TGTGCCAGCAACCAGGGACAGGGGAATAGCGGGAGTACAATGGGTGAGCAGTTCTTC
abundance: .; d_gene: .; j_gene: TRBJ2-5; v_gene: TRBV10-2; CDR3aa: CASNPRGGRETQYF; CDR3nt: TGCGCCAGCAACCCCAGGGGGGGCCGTGAGACCCAGTACTTC
abundance: few; d_gene: TRBD1; j_gene: TRBJ1-1; v_gene: TRBV11-3; CDR3aa: CASSPRGAVNTEAFF; CDR3nt: TGTGCCAGCAGCCCCAGGGGGGCTGTGAACACTGAAGCTTTCTTT
abundance: many; d_gene: TRBD1; j_gene: TRBJ2-3; v_gene: TRBV7-3; CDR3aa: CASSPGQATGDTQYF; CDR3nt: TGTGCCAGCAGCCCAGGACAGGCCACGGGGGATACGCAGTATTTT
abundance: .; d_gene: .; j_gene: TRBJ2-5; v_gene: TRBV5-4; CDR3aa: CASSPTRGYLETQYF; CDR3nt: TGTGCCAGCAGCCCTACTAGAGGGTATTTAGAGACCCAGTACTTC
abundance: .; d_gene: .; j_gene: TRBJ2-7; v_gene: TRBV20-1; CDR3aa: CSARARELDPYEQYF; CDR3nt: TGCAGTGCTAGAGCGAGGGAGCTAGATCCCTACGAGCAGTACTTC
abundance: many; d_gene: .; j_gene: TRBJ1-5; v_gene: TRBV30; CDR3aa: CAWSSGRGYQPQHF; CDR3nt: TGTGCCTGGAGCTCCGGGAGGGGCTATCAGCCCCAGCATTTT
abundance: many; d_gene: .; j_gene: TRBJ1-2; v_gene: TRBV28; CDR3aa: CASSLKGRDGYTF; CDR3nt: TGTGCCAGCAGTTTAAAGGGGCGCGATGGCTACACCTTC
abundance: few; d_gene: .; j_gene: TRBJ2-2; v_gene: TRBV6-5; CDR3aa: CASSYSLGTNTGELFF; CDR3nt: TGTGCCAGCAGTTACTCACTAGGGACGAACACCGGGGAGCTGTTTTTT
abundance: few; d_gene: .; j_gene: TRBJ2-2; v_gene: TRBV2; CDR3aa: CASTFGGRNTGELFF; CDR3nt: TGTGCCAGCACCTTCGGGGGGCGGAACACCGGGGAGCTGTTTTTT
abundance: .; d_gene: TRBD1; j_gene: TRBJ2-2; v_gene: TRBV15; CDR3aa: CATSRDRRNTGELFF; CDR3nt: TGTGCCACCAGTCGGGACAGGAGGAACACCGGGGAGCTGTTTTTT
abundance: few; d_gene: .; j_gene: TRBJ2-2; v_gene: TRBV12-3/TRBV12-4; CDR3aa: CASRGTYTGELFF; CDR3nt: TGTGCCAGCAGAGGGACTTACACCGGGGAGCTGTTTTTT
abundance: few; d_gene: TRBD2; j_gene: TRBJ2-3; v_gene: TRBV19; CDR3aa: CASSMRGATDTQYF; CDR3nt: TGTGCCAGTAGTATGCGGGGGGCCACGGATACGCAGTATTTT
abundance: .; d_gene: .; j_gene: TRBJ2-3; v_gene: TRBV5-1; CDR3aa: CASSGGDRHTDTQYF; CDR3nt: TGCGCCAGCAGCGGGGGGGACAGGCACACAGATACGCAGTATTTT
abundance: few; d_gene: .; j_gene: TRBJ2-1; v_gene: TRBV20-1; CDR3aa: CSAVGYNEQFF; CDR3nt: TGCAGTGCTGTTGGCTACAATGAGCAGTTCTTC
abundance: few; d_gene: TRBD1; j_gene: TRBJ2-7; v_gene: TRBV20-1; CDR3aa: CSALYQQGAQGEQYF; CDR3nt: TGCAGTGCCCTCTACCAACAGGGGGCGCAAGGCGAGCAGTACTTC
abundance: few; d_gene: .; j_gene: TRBJ2-2; v_gene: TRBV28; CDR3aa: CASSLWQGNTGELFF; CDR3nt: TGTGCCAGCAGTTTATGGCAGGGAAACACCGGGGAGCTGTTTTTT
abundance: many; d_gene: TRBD1; j_gene: TRBJ1-2; v_gene: TRBV12-3/TRBV12-4; CDR3aa: CASSPTGGNGYTF; CDR3nt: TGTGCCAGCAGTCCGACAGGGGGAAATGGCTACACCTTC
abundance: .; d_gene: .; j_gene: TRBJ1-4; v_gene: TRBV19; CDR3aa: CASSARAATNEKLFF; CDR3nt: TGTGCCAGTAGTGCCCGGGCTGCAACTAATGAAAAACTGTTTTTT
abundance: .; d_gene: .; j_gene: TRBJ1-1; v_gene: TRBV3-1; CDR3aa: CASSQDLGGGTEAFF; CDR3nt: TGTGCCAGCAGCCAAGATCTGGGGGGGGGCACTGAAGCTTTCTTT
abundance: .; d_gene: .; j_gene: TRBJ2-7; v_gene: TRBV28; CDR3aa: CASSFGRWGLSAYEQYF; CDR3nt: TGTGCCAGCAGTTTTGGTCGGTGGGGCCTGAGTGCCTACGAGCAGTACTTC
abundance: .; d_gene: .; j_gene: TRBJ2-1; v_gene: TRBV4-2; CDR3aa: CASSQDTGPEYNEQFF; CDR3nt: TGTGCCAGCAGCCAAGATACGGGGCCAGAGTACAATGAGCAGTTCTTC
abundance: .; d_gene: TRBD2; j_gene: TRBJ2-2; v_gene: TRBV7-3; CDR3aa: CASSSTSVGELFF; CDR3nt: TGTGCCAGCAGCTCCACTAGCGTCGGGGAGCTGTTTTTT
abundance: many; d_gene: TRBD2; j_gene: TRBJ2-2; v_gene: TRBV7-8; CDR3aa: CASRGTSGDTGELFF; CDR3nt: TGTGCCAGCAGGGGGACTAGCGGGGACACCGGGGAGCTGTTTTTT
abundance: many; d_gene: .; j_gene: TRBJ1-6; v_gene: TRBV3-1; CDR3aa: CASRPTGERSSPLHF; CDR3nt: TGTGCCAGCAGGCCGACTGGGGAACGGAGCTCACCCCTCCACTTT
abundance: .; d_gene: .; j_gene: TRBJ1-2; v_gene: TRBV19; CDR3aa: CASSPGLRDYGYTF; CDR3nt: TGTGCCAGTAGCCCAGGGCTAAGGGACTATGGCTACACCTTC
abundance: many; d_gene: TRBD1; j_gene: TRBJ2-1; v_gene: TRBV11-2; CDR3aa: CASSLVAAGGYNEQFF; CDR3nt: TGTGCCAGCAGCTTAGTCGCGGCAGGGGGCTACAATGAGCAGTTCTTC